This TCR beta chain was found in a study of lymphopenia after photon versus proton radiotherapy. This table comes from immunoSEQ multiplex PCR, and its TCRdb copy is limited to in-frame clones, with some not included. The sample holds tens of thousands of clones, about four fifths seen once. This clone has only one observation. CDR3 length: 13 residues. The germline V gene has CDR1 ENHRY and CDR2 SYGVKD. Trimming cost V 4 bases and J 1 base; bases outside gene matches: 0. This sequence was found in a woman in her forties or fifties with pancreatic cancer. Sequenced here: peripheral blood, sampled from a patient treated with photon-based radiotherapy. This chain joins TRBV10-3 and TRBJ2-5; 7 bases agree with TRBD2. The CDR3 coding sequence is TGTGCCATCAGTGCTAGCGGCCAAGAGACCCAGTACTTC. The encoded protein is CAISASGQETQYF.